The rows below give T cell receptor beta chains drawn from one sample of a study of T cells after yellow fever vaccination. MiXCR was run by TCRdb on the 5' RACE reads, yielding one entry per CDR3 protein. The data show fewer than 650,000 distinct CDR3 sequences, 21% seen once. The specimen comprised PBMCs, sampled 21 days after the first yellow fever vaccination. The receptors were sampled from a man between 18 and 29 years old who received the YFV17D yellow fever vaccine. Both conserved end residues are part of each CDR3. A D gene is named only where the DNA matches it firmly. A clone size is listed for some rows: how often the clone was seen (once, few, many), or a class if it is expanded.

j_call v_call d_call clone_size cdr3_nt cdr3_aa
TRBJ1-2 TRBV5-5 - once TGTGCCAGCAGTTCGCCGGGAAGAACAATCTATGGCTACACCTTC CASSSPGRTIYGYTF
TRBJ1-5 TRBV11-3 TRBD1 - TGTGCCAGCAGATGTCCCAGGGGGCCGGGGCAGCCCCAGCATTTT CASRCPRGPGQPQHF
TRBJ1-1 TRBV4-1 - many TGCGCCAGCAGCCTACGGATGAACACTGAAGCTTTCTTT CASSLRMNTEAFF
TRBJ2-1 TRBV7-2 - - TGTGCCAGCAGCTTAGGGGGCGGGCTAGATACGTTCTTC CASSLGGGLDTFF
TRBJ2-3 TRBV6-2/TRBV6-3 TRBD2 - TGTGCCAGCAGCCTCTATCTCCTAGCGGGGAGGCCAGATACGCAGTATTTT CASSLYLLAGRPDTQYF
TRBJ2-1 TRBV18 - few TGTGCCAGCTCACCACAGGCAGGGATTGCGAACAATGAGCAGTTCTTC CASSPQAGIANNEQFF
TRBJ2-3 TRBV29-1 TRBD2 - TGCAGCGTTGAGTGGCGGGGGGGCGCAGATACGCAGTATTTT CSVEWRGGADTQYF
TRBJ1-5 TRBV20-1 - many TGCAGTGCTAGCCCCCAGCCAGAGCAGCCCCAGCATTTT CSASPQPEQPQHF
TRBJ1-4 TRBV7-9 - - TGTGCCAGCAGCCTTGGGGGCAGGGAGAATGAAAAACTGTTTTTT CASSLGGRENEKLFF
TRBJ1-1 TRBV7-2 - - TGTGCCAGCAGCTTAGAAGGACAGCGGAACACTGAAGCTTTCTTT CASSLEGQRNTEAFF
TRBJ2-2 TRBV28 TRBD1 - TGTGCCAGCGGGACAGGGGGGAACACCGGGGAGCTGTTTTTT CASGTGGNTGELFF
TRBJ2-1 TRBV11-1 - few TGTGCCAGCAGCTTTTCGATCAATGACAATGAGCAGTTCTTC CASSFSINDNEQFF
TRBJ2-6 TRBV7-2 - few TGTGCCAGCAGCTTAGGAGGGCTCTCTGGGGCCAACGTCCTGACTTTC CASSLGGLSGANVLTF
TRBJ2-1 TRBV7-7 - - TGTGCTAGCAGCTCCTCAGGGGTCCATGAGCAGTTCTTC CASSSSGVHEQFF